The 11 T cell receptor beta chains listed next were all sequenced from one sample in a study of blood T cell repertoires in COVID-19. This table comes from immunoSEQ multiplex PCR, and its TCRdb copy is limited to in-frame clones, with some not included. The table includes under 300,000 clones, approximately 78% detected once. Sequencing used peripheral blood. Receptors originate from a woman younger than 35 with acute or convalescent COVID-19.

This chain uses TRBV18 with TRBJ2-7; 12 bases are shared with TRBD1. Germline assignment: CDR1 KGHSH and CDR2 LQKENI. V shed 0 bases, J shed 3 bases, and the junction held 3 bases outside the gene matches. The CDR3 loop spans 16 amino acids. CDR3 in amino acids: CASSPPGQGAGYEQYF. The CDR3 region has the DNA TGTGCCAGCTCACCACCGGGACAGGGGGCTGGCTACGAGCAGTACTTC. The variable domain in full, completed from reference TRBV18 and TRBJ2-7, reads NAGVMQNPRHLVRRRGQEARLRCSPMKGHSHVYWYRQLPEEGLKFMVYLQKENIIDESGMPKERFSAEFPKEGPSILRIQQVVRGDSAAYFCASSPPGQGAGYEQYFGPGTRLTVT.

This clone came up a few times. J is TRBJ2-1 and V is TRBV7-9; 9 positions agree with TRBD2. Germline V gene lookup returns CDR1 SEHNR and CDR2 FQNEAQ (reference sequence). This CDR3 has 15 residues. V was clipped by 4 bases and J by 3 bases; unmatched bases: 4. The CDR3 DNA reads TGTGCCAGCAGCTCTAGACTAGCGGACTACAATGAGCAGTTCTTC. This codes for CASSSRLADYNEQFF. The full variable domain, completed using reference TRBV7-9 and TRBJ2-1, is DTGVSQNPRHKITKRGQNVTFRCDPISEHNRLYWYRQTLGQGPEFLTYFQNEAQLEKSRLLSDRFSAERPKGSFSTLEIQRTEQGDSAMYLCASSSRLADYNEQFFGPGTRLTVL.

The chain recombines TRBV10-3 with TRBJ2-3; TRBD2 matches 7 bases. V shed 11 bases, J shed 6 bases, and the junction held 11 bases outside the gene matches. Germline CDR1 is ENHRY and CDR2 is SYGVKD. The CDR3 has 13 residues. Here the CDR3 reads CAVRTREADTQYF. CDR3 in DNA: TGTGCCGTCCGGACTAGGGAGGCGGATACGCAGTATTTT.

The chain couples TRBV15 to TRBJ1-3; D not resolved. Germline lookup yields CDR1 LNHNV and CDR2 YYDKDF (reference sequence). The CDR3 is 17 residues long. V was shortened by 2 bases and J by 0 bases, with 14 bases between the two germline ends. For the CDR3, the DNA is TGTGCCACCAGCAGACGGGCTGCGGGGTACTCTGGAAACACCATATATTTT. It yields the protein CATSRRAAGYSGNTIYF.

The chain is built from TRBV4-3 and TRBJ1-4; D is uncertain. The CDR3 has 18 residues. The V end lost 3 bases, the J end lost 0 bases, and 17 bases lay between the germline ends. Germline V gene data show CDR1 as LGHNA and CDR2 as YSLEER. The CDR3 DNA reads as TGCGCCAGCAGCCAGGCGACACGGGGATCGCCAACTAATGAAAAACTGTTTTTT. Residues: CASSQATRGSPTNEKLFF.

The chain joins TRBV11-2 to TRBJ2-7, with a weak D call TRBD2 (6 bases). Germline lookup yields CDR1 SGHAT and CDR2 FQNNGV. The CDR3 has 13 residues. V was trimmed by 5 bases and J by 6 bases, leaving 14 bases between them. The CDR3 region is CASSPGRTGEQYF. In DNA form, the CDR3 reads TGTGCCAGCAGCCCCGGGAGAACCGGCGAGCAGTACTTC.

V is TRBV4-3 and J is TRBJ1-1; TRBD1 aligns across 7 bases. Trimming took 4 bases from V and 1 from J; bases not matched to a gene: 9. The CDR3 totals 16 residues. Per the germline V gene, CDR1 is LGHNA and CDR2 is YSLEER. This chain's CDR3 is CASSRGAGGTNTEAFF. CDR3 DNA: TGCGCCAGCAGCCGTGGGGCAGGGGGGACGAACACTGAAGCTTTCTTT.

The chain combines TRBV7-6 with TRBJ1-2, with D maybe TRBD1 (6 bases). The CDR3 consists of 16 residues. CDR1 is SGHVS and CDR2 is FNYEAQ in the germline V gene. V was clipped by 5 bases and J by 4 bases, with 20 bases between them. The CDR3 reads CASSGYRDKRGYGYTF. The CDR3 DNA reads TGTGCCAGCAGCGGCTACCGGGACAAACGAGGCTATGGCTACACCTTC. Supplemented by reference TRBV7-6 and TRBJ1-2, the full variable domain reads GAGVSQSPRYKVTKRGQDVALRCDPISGHVSLYWYRQALGQGPEFLTYFNYEAQQDKSGLPNDRFSAERPEGSISTLTIQRTEQRDSAMYRCASSGYRDKRGYGYTFGSGTRLTVV.

The CDR3: CASSYNGYYEQYF. The CDR3 nucleotides read TGTGCCAGCAGTTACAACGGGTACTACGAGCAGTACTTC. The chain employs TRBV11-2 and TRBJ2-7, with no clear D. Germline V CDR1 and CDR2: SGHAT, FQNNGV. The CDR3 has 13 amino acids. Trimming stripped 6 bases from V and 3 bases from J, with 12 bases between.

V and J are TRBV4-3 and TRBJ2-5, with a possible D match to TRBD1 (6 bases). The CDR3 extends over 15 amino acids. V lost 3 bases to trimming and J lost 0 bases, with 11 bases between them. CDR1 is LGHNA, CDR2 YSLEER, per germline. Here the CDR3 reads CASSHADRNQETQYF. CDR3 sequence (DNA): TGCGCCAGCAGCCACGCCGACAGGAACCAAGAGACCCAGTACTTC.

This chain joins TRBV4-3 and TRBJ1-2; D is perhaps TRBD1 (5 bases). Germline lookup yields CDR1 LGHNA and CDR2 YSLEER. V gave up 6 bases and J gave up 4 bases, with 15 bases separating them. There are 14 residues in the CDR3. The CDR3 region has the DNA TGCGCCAGCAGTCGACAGCGTAGGAGCTATGGCTACACCTTC. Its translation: CASSRQRRSYGYTF.